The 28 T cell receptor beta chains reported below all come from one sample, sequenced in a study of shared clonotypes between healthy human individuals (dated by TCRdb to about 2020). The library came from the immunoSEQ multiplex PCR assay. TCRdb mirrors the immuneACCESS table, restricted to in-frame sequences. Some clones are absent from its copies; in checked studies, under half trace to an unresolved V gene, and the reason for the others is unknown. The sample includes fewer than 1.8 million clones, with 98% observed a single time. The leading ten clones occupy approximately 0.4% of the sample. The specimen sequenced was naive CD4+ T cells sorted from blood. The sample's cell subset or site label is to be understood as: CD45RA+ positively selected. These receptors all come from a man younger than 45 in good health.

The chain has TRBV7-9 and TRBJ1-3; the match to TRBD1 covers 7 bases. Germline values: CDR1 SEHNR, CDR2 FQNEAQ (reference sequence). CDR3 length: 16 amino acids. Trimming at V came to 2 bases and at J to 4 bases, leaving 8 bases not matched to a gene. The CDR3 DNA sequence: TGTGCCAGCAGCTTAAAGGGGGACAGCCTGGGAAACACCATATATTTT. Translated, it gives CASSLKGDSLGNTIYF. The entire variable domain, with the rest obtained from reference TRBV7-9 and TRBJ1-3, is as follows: DTGVSQNPRHKITKRGQNVTFRCDPISEHNRLYWYRQTLGQGPEFLTYFQNEAQLEKSRLLSDRFSAERPKGSFSTLEIQRTEQGDSAMYLCASSLKGDSLGNTIYFGEGSWLTVV.

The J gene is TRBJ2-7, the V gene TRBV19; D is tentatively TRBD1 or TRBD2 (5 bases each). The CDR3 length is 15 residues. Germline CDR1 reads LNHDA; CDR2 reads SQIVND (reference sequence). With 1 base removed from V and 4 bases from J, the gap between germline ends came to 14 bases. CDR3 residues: CASSIVAGSGYEQYF. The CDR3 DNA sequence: TGTGCCAGTAGTATAGTTGCAGGGAGTGGTTACGAGCAGTACTTC.

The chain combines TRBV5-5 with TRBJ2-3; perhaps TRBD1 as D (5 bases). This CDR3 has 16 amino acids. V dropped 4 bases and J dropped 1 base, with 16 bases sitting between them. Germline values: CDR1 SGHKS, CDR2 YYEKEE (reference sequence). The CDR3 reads CASSIGHTWGTDTQYF. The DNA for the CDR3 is TGTGCCAGCAGCATAGGACATACTTGGGGCACAGATACGCAGTATTTT.

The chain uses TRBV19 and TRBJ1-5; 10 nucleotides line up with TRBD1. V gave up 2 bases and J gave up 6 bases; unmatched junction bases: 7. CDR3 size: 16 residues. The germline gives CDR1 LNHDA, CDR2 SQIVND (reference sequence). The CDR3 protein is CASSIFRQGAFQPQHF. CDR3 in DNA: TGTGCCAGTAGTATATTTCGACAGGGGGCGTTTCAGCCCCAGCATTTT.

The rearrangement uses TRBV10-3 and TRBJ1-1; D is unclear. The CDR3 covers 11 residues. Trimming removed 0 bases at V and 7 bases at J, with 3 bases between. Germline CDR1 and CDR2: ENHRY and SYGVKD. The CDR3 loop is CAISESFEAFF. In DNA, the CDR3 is TGTGCCATCAGTGAGTCGTTTGAAGCTTTCTTT.

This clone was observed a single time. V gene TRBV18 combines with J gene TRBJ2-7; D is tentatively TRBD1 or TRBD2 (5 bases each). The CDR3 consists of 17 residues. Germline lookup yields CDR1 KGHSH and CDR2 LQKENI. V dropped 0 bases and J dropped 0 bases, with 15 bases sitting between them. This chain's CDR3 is CASSPPKERGASYEQYF. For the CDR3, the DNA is TGTGCCAGCTCACCACCCAAGGAAAGGGGAGCCTCCTACGAGCAGTACTTC. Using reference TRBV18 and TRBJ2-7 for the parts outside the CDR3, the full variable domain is NAGVMQNPRHLVRRRGQEARLRCSPMKGHSHVYWYRQLPEEGLKFMVYLQKENIIDESGMPKERFSAEFPKEGPSILRIQQVVRGDSAAYFCASSPPKERGASYEQYFGPGTRLTVT.

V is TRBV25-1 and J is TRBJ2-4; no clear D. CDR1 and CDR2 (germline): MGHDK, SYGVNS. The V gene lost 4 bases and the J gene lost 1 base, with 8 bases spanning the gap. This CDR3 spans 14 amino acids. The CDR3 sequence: CASSGSGAKNIQYF. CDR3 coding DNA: TGTGCCAGCAGTGGGTCGGGCGCCAAAAACATTCAGTACTTC.

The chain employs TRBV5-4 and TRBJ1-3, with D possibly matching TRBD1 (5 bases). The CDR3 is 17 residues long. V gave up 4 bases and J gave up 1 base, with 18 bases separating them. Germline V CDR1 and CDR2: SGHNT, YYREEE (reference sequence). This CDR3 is CASSPRGGAGSGNTIYF. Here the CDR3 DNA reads TGTGCCAGCAGCCCCCGGGGGGGAGCCGGTTCTGGAAACACCATATATTTT.

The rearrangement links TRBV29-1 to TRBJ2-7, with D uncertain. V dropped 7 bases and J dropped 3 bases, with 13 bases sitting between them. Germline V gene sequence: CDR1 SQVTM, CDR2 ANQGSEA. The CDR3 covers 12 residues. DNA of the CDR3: TGCAGCGCTAAACCCAACATCTACGAGCAGTACTTC. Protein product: CSAKPNIYEQYF.

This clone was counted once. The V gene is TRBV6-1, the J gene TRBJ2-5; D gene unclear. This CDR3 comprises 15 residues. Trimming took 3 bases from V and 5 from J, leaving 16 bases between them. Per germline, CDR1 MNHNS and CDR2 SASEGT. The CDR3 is CASSDLGYRKETQYF. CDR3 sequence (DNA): TGTGCCAGCAGTGATCTTGGGTATAGGAAGGAGACCCAGTACTTC.

DNA of the CDR3: TGTGCCAGCAGCCAAGGGACAGCGAACACTGAAGCTTTCTTT. This encodes CASSQGTANTEAFF. The chain employs TRBV9 and TRBJ1-1, with 7 bases lining up with TRBD1. CDR3 size: 14 residues. Germline V gives CDR1 SGDLS, CDR2 YYNGEE. Unmatched junction bases numbered 4, after V lost 4 bases and J lost 1 base.

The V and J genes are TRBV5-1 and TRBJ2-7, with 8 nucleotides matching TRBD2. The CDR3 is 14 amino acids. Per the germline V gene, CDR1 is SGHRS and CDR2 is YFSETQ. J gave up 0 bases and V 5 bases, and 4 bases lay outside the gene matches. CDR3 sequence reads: CASRKGLDSYEQYF. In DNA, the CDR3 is TGCGCCAGCAGGAAGGGACTAGACTCCTACGAGCAGTACTTC.

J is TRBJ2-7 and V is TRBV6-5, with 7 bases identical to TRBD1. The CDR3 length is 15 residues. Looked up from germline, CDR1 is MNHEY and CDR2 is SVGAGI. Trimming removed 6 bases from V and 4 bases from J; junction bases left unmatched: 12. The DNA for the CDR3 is TGTGCCAGCAGGGGCAAGGACAGGAGTTTTTACGAGCAGTACTTC. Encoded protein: CASRGKDRSFYEQYF.

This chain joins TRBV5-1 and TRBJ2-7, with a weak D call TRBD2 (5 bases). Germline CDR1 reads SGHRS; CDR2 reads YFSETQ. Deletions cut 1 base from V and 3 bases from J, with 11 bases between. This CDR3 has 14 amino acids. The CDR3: CASSLKDSVYEQYF. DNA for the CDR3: TGCGCCAGCAGCTTGAAGGACTCGGTCTACGAGCAGTACTTC.

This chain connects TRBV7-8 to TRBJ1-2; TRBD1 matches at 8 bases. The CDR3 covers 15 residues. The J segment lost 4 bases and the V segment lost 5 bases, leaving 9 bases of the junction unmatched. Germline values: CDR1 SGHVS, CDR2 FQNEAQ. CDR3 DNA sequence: TGTGCCAGCAGCGATAACAGGGGGGCACCCTATGGCTACACCTTC. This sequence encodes CASSDNRGAPYGYTF.

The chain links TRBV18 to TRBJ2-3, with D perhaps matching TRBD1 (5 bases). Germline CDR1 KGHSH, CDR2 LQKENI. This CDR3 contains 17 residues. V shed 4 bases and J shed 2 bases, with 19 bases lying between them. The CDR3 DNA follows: TGTGCCAGCTCACTCATATCTCAGACAGCCTACACAGATACGCAGTATTTT. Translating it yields CASSLISQTAYTDTQYF.

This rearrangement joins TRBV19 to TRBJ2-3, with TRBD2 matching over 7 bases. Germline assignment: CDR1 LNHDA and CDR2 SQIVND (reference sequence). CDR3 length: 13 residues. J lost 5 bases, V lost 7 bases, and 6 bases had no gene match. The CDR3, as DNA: TGTGCCAGTAATCCGGGAGGAGGAGATACGCAGTATTTT. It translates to CASNPGGGDTQYF.

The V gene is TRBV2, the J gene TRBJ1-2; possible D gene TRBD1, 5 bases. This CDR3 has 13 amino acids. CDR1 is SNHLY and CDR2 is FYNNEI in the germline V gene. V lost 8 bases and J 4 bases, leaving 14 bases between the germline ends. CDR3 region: CASSRDQSYGYTF. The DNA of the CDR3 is TGTGCCAGCTCAAGGGACCAATCCTATGGCTACACCTTC.

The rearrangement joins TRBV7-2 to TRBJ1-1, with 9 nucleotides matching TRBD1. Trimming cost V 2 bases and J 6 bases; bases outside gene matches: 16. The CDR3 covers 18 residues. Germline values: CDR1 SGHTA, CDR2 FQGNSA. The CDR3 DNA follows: TGTGCCAGCAGCTTATTTGAGCGACCGGGACAGGGATGGTCTGAAGCTTTCTTT. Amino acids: CASSLFERPGQGWSEAFF.

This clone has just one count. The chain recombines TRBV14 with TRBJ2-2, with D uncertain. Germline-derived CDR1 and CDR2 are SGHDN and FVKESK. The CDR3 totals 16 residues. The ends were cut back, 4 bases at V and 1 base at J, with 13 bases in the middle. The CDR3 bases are TGTGCCAGCAGCCGCGTGTCGTGGGAGAACACCGGGGAGCTGTTTTTT. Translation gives CASSRVSWENTGELFF.

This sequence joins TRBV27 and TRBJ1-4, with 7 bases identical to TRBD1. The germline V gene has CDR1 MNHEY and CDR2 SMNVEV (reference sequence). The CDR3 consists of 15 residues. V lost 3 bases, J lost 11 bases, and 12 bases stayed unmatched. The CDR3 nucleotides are TGTGCCAGCAGTTTTGGGGCTGGAGGGGGCGTGAAACTGTTTTTT. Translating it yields CASSFGAGGGVKLFF.

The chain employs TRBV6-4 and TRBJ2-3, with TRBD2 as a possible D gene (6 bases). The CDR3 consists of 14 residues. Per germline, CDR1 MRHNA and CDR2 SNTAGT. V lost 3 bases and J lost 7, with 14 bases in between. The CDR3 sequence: CASSEGLPRNTQYF. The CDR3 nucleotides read TGTGCCAGCAGTGAGGGACTCCCGAGGAATACGCAGTATTTT.

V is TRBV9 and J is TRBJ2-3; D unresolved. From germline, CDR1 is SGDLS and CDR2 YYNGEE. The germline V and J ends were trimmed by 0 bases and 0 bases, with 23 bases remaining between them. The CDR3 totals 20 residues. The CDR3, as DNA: TGTGCCAGCAGCGTAGAGGGCGGCTTCCCCTTGGCCTTCAGCACAGATACGCAGTATTTT. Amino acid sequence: CASSVEGGFPLAFSTDTQYF.

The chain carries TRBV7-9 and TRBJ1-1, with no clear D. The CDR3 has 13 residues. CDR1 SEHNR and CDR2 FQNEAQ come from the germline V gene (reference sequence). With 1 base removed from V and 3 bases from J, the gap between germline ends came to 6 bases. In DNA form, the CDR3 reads TGTGCCAGCAGCTTAGATCCCCACACTGAAGCTTTCTTT. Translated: CASSLDPHTEAFF.

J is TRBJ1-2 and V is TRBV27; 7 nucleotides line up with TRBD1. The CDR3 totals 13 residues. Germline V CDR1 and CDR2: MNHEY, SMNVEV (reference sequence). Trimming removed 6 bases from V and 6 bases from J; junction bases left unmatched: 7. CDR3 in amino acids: CASRLQGGNGYTF. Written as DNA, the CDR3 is TGTGCCAGCAGGCTCCAGGGGGGGAATGGCTACACCTTC.

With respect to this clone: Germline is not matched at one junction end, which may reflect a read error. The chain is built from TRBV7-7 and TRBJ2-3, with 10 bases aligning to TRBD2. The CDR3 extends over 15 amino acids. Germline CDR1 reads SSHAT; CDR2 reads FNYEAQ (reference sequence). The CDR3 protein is CASSPGLADTDTQYF. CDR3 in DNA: TGTGCTAGCAGTCCCGGACTAGCGGACACAGATACGCAGTATTTT.

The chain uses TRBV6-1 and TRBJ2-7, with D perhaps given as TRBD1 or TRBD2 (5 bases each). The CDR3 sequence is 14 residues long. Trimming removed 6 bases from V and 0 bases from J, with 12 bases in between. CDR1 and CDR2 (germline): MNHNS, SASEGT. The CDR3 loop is CASSGTSSSYEQYF. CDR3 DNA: TGTGCCAGCAGCGGGACGAGCAGCTCCTACGAGCAGTACTTC.

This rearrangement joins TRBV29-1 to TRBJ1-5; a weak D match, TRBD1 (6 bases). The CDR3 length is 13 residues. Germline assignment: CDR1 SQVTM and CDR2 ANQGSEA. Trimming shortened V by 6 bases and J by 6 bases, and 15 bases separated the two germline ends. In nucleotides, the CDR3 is TGCAGCGTCATACAGGGACTTGGTCAGCCCCAGCATTTT. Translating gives CSVIQGLGQPQHF.